This T cell receptor beta chain originates from a study of T cells in localized non-small cell lung cancer. Assay used: immunoSEQ multiplex PCR; TCRdb lists only in-frame clones, some missing. The sample comprises 39,000 or so clones, roughly 84% of which are singletons, and 7.8% rests with the top ten. Study-wide results and limits: Multi-region tumor sequencing was not done, so intratumor heterogeneity could not be excluded. In adjacent lung, a median around 52 of the top 100 tumor clones were found.

Germline-derived CDR1 and CDR2 are KGHSH and LQKENI. CDR3 length: 15 residues. The V segment lost 3 bases and the J segment 8 bases; nucleotides outside the gene matches: 8. On this clone: The antigen remains unidentified.

This TCR was sampled from a man aged 35-75 years with stage II lung adenocarcinoma. Sequenced here: PBMCs, sampled before any cancer treatment. V usage is TRBV18 and J usage is TRBJ1-4, with TRBD1 matching 8 bases. The CDR3 region is CASSPSDRAMEKLFF. Here the CDR3 DNA reads TGTGCCAGCTCACCCTCGGACAGGGCGATGGAAAAACTGTTTTTT. Supplemented by reference TRBV18 and TRBJ1-4, the full variable domain reads NAGVMQNPRHLVRRRGQEARLRCSPMKGHSHVYWYRQLPEEGLKFMVYLQKENIIDESGMPKERFSAEFPKEGPSILRIQQVVRGDSAAYFCASSPSDRAMEKLFFGSGTQLSVL.